What follows are 15 T cell receptor beta chains derived from one specimen sequenced in a study of T cell clones after liver transplantation. TCRdb's copy holds only in-frame clones and misses some; the assay was immunoSEQ multiplex PCR. Altogether roughly 8,800 clones are present, roughly 85% being singletons, with the ten largest covering 15% to 20%. The sequencing here drew on CD8+ T cells from blood, taken before liver transplant. The receptor source for this set is a human donor who received a liver transplant.

This clone was counted between two and nine times. The J gene is TRBJ1-2, the V gene TRBV19; the D gene is possibly TRBD1 (5 bases). Germline loops: CDR1 LNHDA, CDR2 SQIVND (reference sequence). V lost 7 bases, J lost 2 bases, and 11 bases lay in between. The length of the CDR3 is 13 residues. DNA for the CDR3: TGTGCCAGTACGCTCGGGGGGAACTATGGCTACACCTTC. Its protein is CASTLGGNYGYTF.

The CDR3 sequence is CASSMLGAGIPEAFF. The CDR3 nucleotides are TGTGCCAGTAGTATGTTGGGGGCTGGGATCCCTGAAGCTTTCTTT. The chain has TRBV19 and TRBJ1-1; D perhaps matches TRBD1 (6 bases). The germline V gene encodes CDR1 LNHDA and CDR2 SQIVND (reference sequence). Trimming left V 3 bases short and J 6 bases short, with 17 bases between. The CDR3 has 15 amino acids. Full variable domain (rest looked up from reference TRBV19 and TRBJ1-1): DGGITQSPKYLFRKEGQNVTLSCEQNLNHDAMYWYRQDPGQGLRLIYYSQIVNDFQKGDIAEGYSVSREKKESFPLTVTSAQKNPTAFYLCASSMLGAGIPEAFFGQGTRLTVV.

The rearrangement links TRBV20-1 to TRBJ2-7; D gene unclear. CDR1 is DFQATT and CDR2 is SNEGSKA in the germline V gene (reference sequence). V was trimmed by 3 bases and J by 9 bases, leaving 12 bases between them. There are 11 residues in the CDR3. In DNA form, the CDR3 reads TGCAGTGCTAGCCTCGGCTTGTCGCAGTACTTC. It specifies CSASLGLSQYF.

This rearrangement joins TRBV6-6 to TRBJ2-7; D remains unclear. Germline CDR1 MNHNY, CDR2 SVGAGI (reference sequence). V was cut by 5 bases and J by 5 bases, with 10 bases left in between. There are 12 residues in the CDR3. The CDR3, as DNA: TGTGCCAGCAGTCATGGAGCCGACGAGCAGTACTTC. It is translated as CASSHGADEQYF.

The gene calls are TRBV27 and TRBJ2-5, with 7 bases matching TRBD1. This CDR3 is built from 13 residues. The V and J ends lost 2 bases and 5 bases, in that order; junction bases with no gene match: 2. CDR1 and CDR2 (germline): MNHEY, SMNVEV (reference sequence). CDR3 sequence: CASSLRGQETQYF. CDR3 DNA sequence: TGTGCCAGCAGTTTAAGGGGGCAGGAGACCCAGTACTTC.

By share of the sample, this clone is medium-sized (0.01 to 0.1%). The chain is built from TRBV2 and TRBJ2-1, with TRBD2 matching over 12 bases. The CDR3 is 13 amino acids. Unmatched junction bases numbered 6, after V lost 10 bases and J lost 8 bases. The germline CDR1 and CDR2 sequences are SNHLY and FYNNEI. As DNA, the CDR3 is TGTGCCACCGGACTAGCGGGATTTGATGAGCAGTTCTTC. This sequence encodes CATGLAGFDEQFF.

By its share, this clone is large (0.1 to 1%). The chain is built from TRBV7-8 and TRBJ1-2; maybe TRBD1 (5 bases). The germline gives CDR1 SGHVS, CDR2 FQNEAQ. The CDR3 spans 14 residues. Trimming shortened V by 1 base and J by 3 bases, and 9 bases separated the two germline ends. The CDR3 is CASSLVGEYYGYTF. The DNA for the CDR3 is TGTGCCAGCAGCTTAGTAGGGGAGTACTATGGCTACACCTTC.

This rearrangement joins TRBV7-2 to TRBJ1-2; 7 positions match TRBD1. Per germline, CDR1 SGHTA and CDR2 FQGNSA. Losses at the gene ends were 5 bases for V and 4 bases for J; bases not matched to a gene: 13. The CDR3 consists of 16 residues. In DNA, the CDR3 is TGTGCCAGCAGCAGCGGCGCCGGGACAGATATCTATGGCTACACCTTC. Protein sequence: CASSSGAGTDIYGYTF.

V gene TRBV7-6 combines with J gene TRBJ2-7; 7 nucleotides match TRBD1. With 5 bases clipped from V and 4 bases from J, the junction kept 11 bases outside the gene matches. The CDR3 covers 15 residues. Germline V gene data show CDR1 as SGHVS and CDR2 as FNYEAQ. The CDR3 nucleotides are TGTGCCAGCAGCCCAAACAGGGGCCCTACTTACGAGCAGTACTTC. Its protein product is CASSPNRGPTYEQYF.

The chain employs TRBV4-2 and TRBJ2-4; 7 bases are shared with TRBD2. CDR1 is LGHNA and CDR2 is YNFKEQ in the germline V gene. The CDR3 has 15 amino acids. V shed 1 base and J 11 bases; nucleotides not matched to a gene: 11. CDR3 protein: CASSQVWEGGFVQYF. The DNA for the CDR3 is TGTGCCAGCAGCCAAGTGTGGGAGGGCGGGTTCGTTCAGTACTTC.

This clone has just one count. The chain uses TRBV6-6 and TRBJ2-7; the match to TRBD1 covers 10 bases. This CDR3 contains 16 residues. Germline V gives CDR1 MNHNY, CDR2 SVGAGI (reference sequence). V lost 5 bases and J lost 9; bases outside the gene matches: 16. Here the CDR3 reads CASSALPGQGLPGQYF. The CDR3 nucleotides are TGTGCCAGCAGTGCACTCCCGGGACAGGGGCTTCCTGGGCAGTACTTC.

The J gene is TRBJ1-2, the V gene TRBV7-9; perhaps TRBD1 as D (5 bases). The CDR3 loop spans 16 amino acids. Deletions cut 0 bases from V and 4 bases from J, with 15 bases between. The germline gives CDR1 SEHNR, CDR2 FQNEAQ (reference sequence). CDR3 DNA: TGTGCCAGCAGCTTAGCGGTTTCAGGGCCAGGCTATGGCTACACCTTC. Translated: CASSLAVSGPGYGYTF.

The CDR3 DNA reads TGTGCCAGCGTCCATACCTACAATGAGCAGTTCTTC. It specifies CASVHTYNEQFF. The chain has TRBV21-1 and TRBJ2-1. TRBV21-1 is a documented pseudogene. The CDR3 totals 12 residues.

This clone was recorded once. The V gene is TRBV12-5, the J gene TRBJ2-7; either TRBD1 or TRBD2 may fit D (5 bases each). Between the trimmed V and J ends, which lost 6 bases and 4 bases, there was a span of 10 bases. CDR3 length equals 12 residues. Germline V gene lookup returns CDR1 LGHNT and CDR2 FRNRAP. The CDR3 loop is CASGMGVYEQYF. The CDR3 region has the DNA TGTGCTAGTGGAATGGGGGTTTACGAGCAGTACTTC.

This chain uses TRBV7-9 with TRBJ2-1, with TRBD2 matching over 8 bases. CDR1 is SEHNR, CDR2 FQNEAQ, per germline (reference sequence). With 5 bases clipped from V and 9 bases from J, the junction kept 18 bases outside the gene matches. The CDR3 is 17 residues long. CDR3 bases: TGTGCCAGCAGCGACCCGCCGGGGGAAGCGGGAGCTGTTGAGCAGTTCTTC. It is translated as CASSDPPGEAGAVEQFF.